One and the same sample provided the 2 T cell receptor beta chains below, sequenced in a study of blood T cell repertoires in COVID-19. Measured with immunoSEQ multiplex PCR; TCRdb has only the in-frame clones, and not every one. Among about 130,000 clones listed, around nine tenths were seen once. Sequencing input: peripheral blood. The receptors stem from a woman of 80 years or more with acute or convalescent COVID-19.

The table lists this clone with a few counts. The V call is TRBV19, the J call TRBJ1-5; 9 nucleotides align to TRBD1. Germline trimming cut 5 bases from V and 2 bases from J; bases unmatched to any gene: 4. The germline gives CDR1 LNHDA, CDR2 SQIVND (reference sequence). The CDR3 is made up of 15 amino acids. In nucleotides, the CDR3 is TGTGCCAGTAGTTCGACAGGGGGGGGCAATCAGCCCCAGCATTTT. Protein sequence: CASSSTGGGNQPQHF.

The chain has TRBV7-9 and TRBJ1-1; possibly TRBD1 for D (5 bases). V was cut by 1 base and J by 1 base, with 10 bases left in between. Germline CDR1 reads SEHNR; CDR2 reads FQNEAQ (reference sequence). The CDR3 loop spans 15 amino acids. CDR3 DNA: TGTGCCAGCAGCTTAGTAGGCCAGGGGAACACTGAAGCTTTCTTT. Amino acid sequence: CASSLVGQGNTEAFF.